The 3 T cell receptor beta chains listed next were all sequenced from one sample in a study of shared clonotypes between healthy human individuals. Libraries were prepared by immunoSEQ multiplex PCR; TCRdb keeps only in-frame clonotypes and omits some of them. The sample has nearly 600,000 clones; 95% to 96% are singletons. Terminally differentiated effector memory CD45RA+ cells were excluded by CCR7 positive selection of CD45RO-negative cells. Sequencing used naive CD8+ T cells sorted from blood. These receptors were collected from a woman aged 25 to 39 in good health.

The chain couples TRBV27 to TRBJ1-2, with D tentatively TRBD1 (5 bases). The germline V gene encodes CDR1 MNHEY and CDR2 SMNVEV (reference sequence). There are 13 residues in the CDR3. The ends were cut back, 6 bases at V and 8 bases at J, with 16 bases in the middle. CDR3 amino acids: CASSRIKGAGYTF. The CDR3 DNA reads TGTGCCAGCAGCCGAATCAAAGGGGCGGGCTACACCTTC.

The J gene is TRBJ2-1, the V gene TRBV10-3; D is perhaps TRBD2 (6 bases). Germline lookup yields CDR1 ENHRY and CDR2 SYGVKD. This CDR3 spans 16 amino acids. The ends were cut back, 6 bases at V and 10 bases at J, with 25 bases in the middle. The CDR3 nucleotides are TGTGCCATCAGCACAACTAGGATACTGAGGGGAGGCGAGCAGTTCTTC. Translated, it gives CAISTTRILRGGEQFF.

This chain joins TRBV30 and TRBJ1-5; 10 bases fit TRBD1. CDR3 length: 14 amino acids. Germline loops: CDR1 GTSNPN, CDR2 SVGIG (reference sequence). J gave up 6 bases and V 2 bases, and 4 bases lay outside the gene matches. CDR3 nucleotides: TGTGCCTGGAGTTCGGGACAGGGGCGTCAGCCCCAGCATTTT. Protein product: CAWSSGQGRQPQHF.